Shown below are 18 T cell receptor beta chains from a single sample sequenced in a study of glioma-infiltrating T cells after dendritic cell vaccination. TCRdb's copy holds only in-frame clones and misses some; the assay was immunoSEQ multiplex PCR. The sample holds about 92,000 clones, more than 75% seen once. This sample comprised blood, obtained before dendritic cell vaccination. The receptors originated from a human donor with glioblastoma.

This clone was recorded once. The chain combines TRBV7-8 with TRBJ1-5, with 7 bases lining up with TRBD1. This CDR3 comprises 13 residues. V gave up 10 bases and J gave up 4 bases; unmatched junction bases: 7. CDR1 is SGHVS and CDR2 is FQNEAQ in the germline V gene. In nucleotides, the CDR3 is TGTGCCACCGGACAGGCGGGGAATCAGCCCCAGCATTTT. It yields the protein CATGQAGNQPQHF.

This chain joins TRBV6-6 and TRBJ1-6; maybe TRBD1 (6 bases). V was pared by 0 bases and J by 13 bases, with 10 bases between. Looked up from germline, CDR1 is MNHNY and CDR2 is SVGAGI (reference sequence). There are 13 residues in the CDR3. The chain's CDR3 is CASSYSLQGPLHF. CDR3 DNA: TGTGCCAGCAGTTACTCACTACAGGGTCCCCTCCACTTT.

The CDR3 region is CASSPQAGPYEQYF. The CDR3 region has the DNA TGTGCCAGCAGCCCCCAAGCGGGACCCTACGAGCAGTACTTC. This chain connects TRBV6-1 to TRBJ2-7; 7 bases fit TRBD2. This CDR3 is 14 amino acids long. Germline CDR1 MNHNS, CDR2 SASEGT. V lost 6 bases to trimming and J lost 2 bases; unmatched junction nucleotides: 7.

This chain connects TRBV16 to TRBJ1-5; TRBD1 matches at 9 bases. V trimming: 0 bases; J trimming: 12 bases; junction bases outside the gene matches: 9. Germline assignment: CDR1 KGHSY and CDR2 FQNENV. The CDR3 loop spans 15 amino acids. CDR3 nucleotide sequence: TGTGCCAGCAGCCAATCAATCGGGGGGACAGGGATCCAGCATTTT. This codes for CASSQSIGGTGIQHF.

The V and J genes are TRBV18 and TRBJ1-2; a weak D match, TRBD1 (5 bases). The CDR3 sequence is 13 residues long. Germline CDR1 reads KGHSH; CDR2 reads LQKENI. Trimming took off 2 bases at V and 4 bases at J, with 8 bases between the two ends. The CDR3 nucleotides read TGTGCCAGCTCACCAGACAGAGGCTATGGCTACACCTTC. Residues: CASSPDRGYGYTF.

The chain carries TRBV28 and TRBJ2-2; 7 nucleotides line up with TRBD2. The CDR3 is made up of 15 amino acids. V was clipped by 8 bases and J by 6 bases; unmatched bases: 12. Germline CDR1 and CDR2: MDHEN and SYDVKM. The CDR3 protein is CASLQSAGASGELFF. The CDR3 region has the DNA TGTGCCAGCCTCCAGTCCGCGGGAGCTTCCGGGGAGCTGTTTTTT. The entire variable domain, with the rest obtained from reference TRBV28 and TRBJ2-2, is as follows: DVKVTQSSRYLVKRTGEKVFLECVQDMDHENMFWYRQDPGLGLRLIYFSYDVKMKEKGDIPEGYSVSREKKERFSLILESASTNQTSMYLCASLQSAGASGELFFGEGSRLTVL.

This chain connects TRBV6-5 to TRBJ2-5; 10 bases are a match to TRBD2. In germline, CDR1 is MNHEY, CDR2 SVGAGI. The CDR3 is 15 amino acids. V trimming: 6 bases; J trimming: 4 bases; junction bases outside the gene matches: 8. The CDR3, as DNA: TGTGCCAGCAGGCGGCCTAGCGGGAGCCCAGAGACCCAGTACTTC. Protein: CASRRPSGSPETQYF.

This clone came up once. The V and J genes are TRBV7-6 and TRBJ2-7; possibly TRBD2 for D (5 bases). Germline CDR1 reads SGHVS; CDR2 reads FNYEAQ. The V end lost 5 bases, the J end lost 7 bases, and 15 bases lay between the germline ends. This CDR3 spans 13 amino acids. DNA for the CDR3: TGTGCCAGCAGCCTGCTCAGTTCGGGAGAGCAGTACTTC. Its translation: CASSLLSSGEQYF. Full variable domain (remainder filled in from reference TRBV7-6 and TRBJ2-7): GAGVSQSPRYKVTKRGQDVALRCDPISGHVSLYWYRQALGQGPEFLTYFNYEAQQDKSGLPNDRFSAERPEGSISTLTIQRTEQRDSAMYRCASSLLSSGEQYFGPGTRLTVT.

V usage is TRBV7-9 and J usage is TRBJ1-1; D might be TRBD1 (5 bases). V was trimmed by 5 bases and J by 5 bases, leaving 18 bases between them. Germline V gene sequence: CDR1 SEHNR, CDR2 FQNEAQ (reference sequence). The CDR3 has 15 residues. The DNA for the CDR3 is TGTGCCAGCAGCCCCTTGCAGGGTGAGAAGACTGAAGCTTTCTTT. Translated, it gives CASSPLQGEKTEAFF.

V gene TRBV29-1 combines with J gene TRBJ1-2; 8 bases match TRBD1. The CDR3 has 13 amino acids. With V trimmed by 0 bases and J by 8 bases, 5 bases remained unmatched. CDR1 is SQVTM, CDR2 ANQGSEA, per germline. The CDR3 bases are TGCAGCGTTGAAGATGACAGGGGCCTGGGCTACACCTTC. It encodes CSVEDDRGLGYTF. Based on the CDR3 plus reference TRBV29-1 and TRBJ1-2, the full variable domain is SAVISQKPSRDICQRGTSLTIQCQVDSQVTMMFWYRQQPGQSLTLIATANQGSEATYESGFVIDKFPISRPNLTFSTLTVSNMSPEDSSIYLCSVEDDRGLGYTFGSGTRLTVV.

The CDR3 bases are TGTGCCAGTAGTATGAGTCCTCCGGACAGGGGCTACGAGCAGTACTTC. This gives the protein CASSMSPPDRGYEQYF. The V call is TRBV19, the J call TRBJ2-7, with TRBD1 matching 9 bases. Trimming at V came to 3 bases and at J to 3 bases, leaving 9 bases not matched to a gene. Germline CDR1 LNHDA, CDR2 SQIVND (reference sequence). The CDR3 consists of 16 residues.

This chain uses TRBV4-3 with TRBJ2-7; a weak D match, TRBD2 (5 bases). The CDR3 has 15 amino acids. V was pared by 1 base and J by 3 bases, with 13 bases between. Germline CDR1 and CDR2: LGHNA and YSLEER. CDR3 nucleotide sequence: TGCGCCAGCAGCCAAGGGAGCAGCGGAAGCTACGAGCAGTACTTC. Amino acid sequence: CASSQGSSGSYEQYF.

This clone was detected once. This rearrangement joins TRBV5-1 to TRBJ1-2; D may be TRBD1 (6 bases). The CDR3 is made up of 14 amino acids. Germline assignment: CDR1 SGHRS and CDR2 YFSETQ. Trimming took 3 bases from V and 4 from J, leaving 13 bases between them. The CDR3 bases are TGCGCCAGCAGCTATGGTGGGACACCCTATGGCTACACCTTC. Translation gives CASSYGGTPYGYTF.

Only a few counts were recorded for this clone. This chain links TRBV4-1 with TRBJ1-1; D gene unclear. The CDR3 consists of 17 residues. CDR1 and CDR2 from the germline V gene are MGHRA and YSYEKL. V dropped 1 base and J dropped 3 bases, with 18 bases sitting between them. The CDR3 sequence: CASSQVGRSLGDTEAFF. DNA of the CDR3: TGCGCCAGCAGCCAAGTCGGGAGGTCGTTGGGAGACACTGAAGCTTTCTTT.

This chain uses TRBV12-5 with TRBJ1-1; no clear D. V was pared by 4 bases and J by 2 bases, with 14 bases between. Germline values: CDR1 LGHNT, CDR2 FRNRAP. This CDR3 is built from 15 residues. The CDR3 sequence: CASGSAVSGNTEAFF. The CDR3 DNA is TGTGCTAGTGGTTCCGCCGTGAGCGGAAACACTGAAGCTTTCTTT.

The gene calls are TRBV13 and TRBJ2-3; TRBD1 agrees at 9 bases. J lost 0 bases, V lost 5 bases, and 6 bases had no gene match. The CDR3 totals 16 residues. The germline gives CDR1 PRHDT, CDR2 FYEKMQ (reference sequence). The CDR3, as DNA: TGTGCCAGCAGCACCGGGACAGGGAGGAGCACAGATACGCAGTATTTT. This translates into CASSTGTGRSTDTQYF.

The CDR3 bases are TGTGCCAGCAGCTTGACCTACGACAGGCTCTACGAGCAGTACTTC. As protein: CASSLTYDRLYEQYF. This chain joins TRBV5-6 and TRBJ2-7, with a weak D call TRBD1 (6 bases). This CDR3 has 15 residues. V lost 1 base and J lost 3, with 14 bases in between. Germline CDR1 SGHDT, CDR2 YYEEEE.

CDR3 sequence reads: CSVGLAGVITGELFF. The CDR3 region has the DNA TGCAGCGTGGGACTAGCGGGAGTTATCACCGGGGAGCTGTTTTTT. The V and J genes are TRBV29-1 and TRBJ2-2; 14 bases are a match to TRBD2. V shed 6 bases and J 4 bases; nucleotides not matched to a gene: 4. The length of the CDR3 is 15 residues. CDR1 SQVTM and CDR2 ANQGSEA come from the germline V gene.